Presented here are 16 T cell receptor beta chains from one specimen sequenced in a study of blood T cell repertoires in COVID-19. The table came from immunoSEQ multiplex PCR; TCRdb's copy has only in-frame clones and leaves some out. The sample records nearly 110,000 clones, over 60% being singletons. Sequencing was performed on peripheral blood. These receptors came from a man between 65 and 85 years old with acute or convalescent COVID-19.

Only one count was recorded for this clone. The chain couples TRBV7-8 to TRBJ1-4; D is perhaps TRBD1 (5 bases). The CDR3 extends over 15 amino acids. The V and J ends lost 1 base and 4 bases respectively, with 10 bases between them. Germline CDR1 SGHVS, CDR2 FQNEAQ. The CDR3: CASSLEGRSNEKLFF. In DNA form, the CDR3 reads TGTGCCAGCAGCTTAGAGGGGCGGAGTAATGAAAAACTGTTTTTT.

This chain connects TRBV6-6 to TRBJ2-5, with D maybe TRBD1 (6 bases). The CDR3 sequence is 15 residues long. The V gene's germline CDR1 is MNHNY and CDR2 SVGAGI (reference sequence). Trimming took off 2 bases at V and 2 bases at J, with 12 bases between the two ends. As DNA, the CDR3 is TGTGCCAGCAGTTACACCCGGGACACTCAAGAGACCCAGTACTTC. Translation gives CASSYTRDTQETQYF.

The rearrangement links TRBV7-2 to TRBJ2-2, with TRBD1 identical over 9 bases. Germline CDR1 SGHTA, CDR2 FQGNSA. The CDR3 runs to 16 residues. V gave up 8 bases and J gave up 6 bases; unmatched junction bases: 13. The CDR3 protein is CASRLPGQGGSGELFF. DNA for the CDR3: TGTGCCAGCCGTCTACCGGGACAGGGTGGATCCGGGGAGCTGTTTTTT.

The chain has TRBV7-2 and TRBJ2-3; 8 nucleotides agree with TRBD2. In germline, CDR1 is SGHTA, CDR2 FQGNSA. This CDR3 is 15 amino acids long. V shed 1 base, J shed 6 bases, and the junction held 6 bases outside the gene matches. As DNA, the CDR3 is TGTGCCAGCAGCTTAGTAGCGGGGTTGTCGGATACGCAGTATTTT. It is translated as CASSLVAGLSDTQYF.

The gene calls are TRBV9 and TRBJ2-1, with 8 bases lining up with TRBD1. The CDR3 runs 14 residues. The germline gives CDR1 SGDLS, CDR2 YYNGEE. V lost 6 bases to trimming and J lost 8 bases; unmatched junction nucleotides: 10. For the CDR3, the DNA is TGTGCCAGCAACACGGACAGGGAGGAGGATGAGCAGTTCTTC. It yields the protein CASNTDREEDEQFF.

The chain carries TRBV2 and TRBJ2-2; 9 bases fit TRBD2. The CDR3 sequence is 15 residues long. In germline, CDR1 is SNHLY, CDR2 FYNNEI. V lost 5 bases to trimming and J lost 8 bases; unmatched junction nucleotides: 9. The CDR3 protein is CASSPGLAGLGELFF. The CDR3 nucleotides are TGTGCCAGCAGTCCAGGGCTAGCGGGGTTAGGGGAGCTGTTTTTT.

The CDR3 spells CASSPGTGSYEQYF. The CDR3 DNA is TGTGCCAGCAGCCCCGGGACAGGGTCCTACGAGCAGTACTTC. V and J are TRBV7-9 and TRBJ2-7, with 9 nucleotides matching TRBD1. The length of the CDR3 is 14 residues. Trimming took 5 bases from V and 1 from J; bases not matched to a gene: 3. CDR1 is SEHNR and CDR2 is FQNEAQ in the germline V gene (reference sequence).

V is TRBV18 and J is TRBJ1-5; TRBD1 matches at 8 bases. V was clipped by 3 bases and J by 6 bases; unmatched bases: 7. CDR3 length: 15 residues. In germline, CDR1 is KGHSH, CDR2 LQKENI. CDR3 bases: TGTGCCAGCTCACCCCGAGCAGGGGGCCGTCAGCCCCAGCATTTT. This encodes CASSPRAGGRQPQHF.

The chain uses TRBV6-5 and TRBJ2-1, with 9 bases lining up with TRBD2. The trim removed 0 bases at V and 7 bases at J, leaving 7 bases unmatched. CDR3 size: 16 residues. The germline V gene has CDR1 MNHEY and CDR2 SVGAGI. The chain's CDR3 is CASSYSIAGGRNEQFF. In DNA, the CDR3 is TGTGCCAGCAGTTACTCGATCGCGGGGGGGCGAAATGAGCAGTTCTTC.

This clone came up a few times. This CDR3 is also generated by other DNA sequences in the sample. The chain is built from TRBV7-9 and TRBJ1-6; 10 nucleotides line up with TRBD1. Unmatched junction bases numbered 1, after V lost 1 base and J lost 7 bases. This CDR3 has 15 residues. Germline assignment: CDR1 SEHNR and CDR2 FQNEAQ (reference sequence). CDR3 sequence (DNA): TGTGCCAGCAGCTTAGGGGGACAGGGGAATTCACCCCTCCACTTT. Translated: CASSLGGQGNSPLHF.

The gene calls are TRBV12-5 and TRBJ2-2; D is possibly TRBD1 (7 bases). Germline V gives CDR1 LGHNT, CDR2 FRNRAP. Trimming removed 1 base at V and 5 bases at J, with 11 bases between. The CDR3 loop spans 15 amino acids. The CDR3 region has the DNA TGTGCTAGTGGTTTGGGGTCAGGGGGGACCGGGGAGCTGTTTTTT. Encoded protein: CASGLGSGGTGELFF.

The chain has TRBV7-9 and TRBJ1-1, with D hard to call. CDR1 is SEHNR, CDR2 FQNEAQ, per germline (reference sequence). Trimming cost V 5 bases and J 7 bases, with 11 bases left between them. The CDR3 contains 12 residues. The CDR3 reads CASSTQSGEAFF. The CDR3 nucleotides read TGTGCCAGCAGCACGCAATCGGGTGAAGCTTTCTTT.

The gene calls are TRBV9 and TRBJ2-5, with TRBD2 matching 13 bases. V shed 2 bases, J shed 1 base, and the junction held 8 bases outside the gene matches. The length of the CDR3 is 18 residues. Germline CDR1 SGDLS, CDR2 YYNGEE. The CDR3: CASSVGLAGATLQETQYF. In DNA form, the CDR3 reads TGTGCCAGCAGCGTCGGACTAGCGGGGGCCACTCTCCAAGAGACCCAGTACTTC.

Only one count was recorded for this clone. CDR3 protein: CASSAILSEQFF. As DNA, the CDR3 is TGTGCCAGCAGCGCTATCCTGAGTGAGCAGTTCTTC. V usage is TRBV6-5 and J usage is TRBJ2-1; D is unclear. The V end lost 6 bases, the J end lost 9 bases, and 12 bases lay between the germline ends. The CDR3 runs to 12 residues. CDR1 MNHEY and CDR2 SVGAGI come from the germline V gene.

The chain has TRBV7-2 and TRBJ2-3; 15 nucleotides align to TRBD2. There are 16 residues in the CDR3. Germline trimming cut 5 bases from V and 3 bases from J; bases unmatched to any gene: 3. Germline V gene sequence: CDR1 SGHTA, CDR2 FQGNSA. CDR3 coding DNA: TGTGCCAGCAGCCAGGGACTAGCGGGGGGTACAGATACGCAGTATTTT. Amino acid sequence: CASSQGLAGGTDTQYF. Full variable domain (outside the CDR3, taken from reference TRBV7-2 and TRBJ2-3): GAGVSQSPSNKVTEKGKDVELRCDPISGHTALYWYRQSLGQGLEFLIYFQGNSAPDKSGLPSDRFSAERTGGSVSTLTIQRTQQEDSAVYLCASSQGLAGGTDTQYFGPGTRLTVL.

CDR3 residues: CASSLPTATNYGYTF. Here the CDR3 DNA reads TGTGCCAGTAGTCTCCCGACAGCCACAAACTATGGCTACACCTTC. The chain links TRBV19 to TRBJ1-2, with a weak D call TRBD1 (5 bases). The length of the CDR3 is 15 residues. The germline V gene encodes CDR1 LNHDA and CDR2 SQIVND (reference sequence). V lost 5 bases and J lost 2, with 15 bases in between. Using reference TRBV19 and TRBJ1-2 for the parts outside the CDR3, the full variable domain is DGGITQSPKYLFRKEGQNVTLSCEQNLNHDAMYWYRQDPGQGLRLIYYSQIVNDFQKGDIAEGYSVSREKKESFPLTVTSAQKNPTAFYLCASSLPTATNYGYTFGSGTRLTVV.